Each of the 23 T cell receptor beta chains below was sequenced from the same sample in a study of cytomegalovirus exposure and HLA in healthy donors. A multiplex PCR was run with 60 Vbeta primers and 13 Jbeta primers. Here immunoSEQ multiplex PCR was the method, and the copy in TCRdb shows in-frame clones only, minus some. The data hold roughly 100,000 clones, with approximately 70% observed a single time. The sequenced sample was PBMCs. Receptors originate from a middle-aged man in good health and CMV-seropositive.

The V and J genes are TRBV5-1 and TRBJ2-3; D uncertain. The CDR3 spans 12 residues. Trimming cost V 3 bases and J 2 bases, with 4 bases left between them. Germline V gene lookup returns CDR1 SGHRS and CDR2 YFSETQ. The CDR3 loop is CASSYNTDTQYF. CDR3 nucleotide sequence: TGCGCCAGCAGCTACAACACAGATACGCAGTATTTT.

The V and J genes are TRBV15 and TRBJ2-1; 7 bases are a match to TRBD1. CDR1 LNHNV and CDR2 YYDKDF come from the germline V gene (reference sequence). V dropped 1 base and J dropped 4; count of bases not matched to a gene: 7. The CDR3 has 16 residues. CDR3 nucleotides: TGTGCCACCAGCAGAGGCTTAGACAGGGAGTACAATGAGCAGTTCTTC. Its protein product is CATSRGLDREYNEQFF.

V is TRBV7-9 and J is TRBJ2-7; TRBD1 might be the D (5 bases). Germline V lookup: CDR1 SEHNR, CDR2 FQNEAQ (reference sequence). Trimming cost V 0 bases and J 6 bases, with 15 bases left between them. This CDR3 is 15 amino acids long. The CDR3 DNA reads TGTGCCAGCAGCTTAGCCAGGGCAGGGTCCGGCGAGCAGTACTTC. Its translation is CASSLARAGSGEQYF.

The chain is built from TRBV6-5 and TRBJ2-7; D call uncertain. CDR3 size: 15 residues. Per germline, CDR1 MNHEY and CDR2 SVGAGI. V lost 2 bases and J 0 bases, leaving 11 bases between the germline ends. As DNA, the CDR3 is TGTGCCAGCAGTTACAATCGGGTCACCTCCTACGAGCAGTACTTC. Residues: CASSYNRVTSYEQYF.

The chain has TRBV5-5 and TRBJ1-4, with D unresolved. Trimming left V 0 bases short and J 5 bases short, with 8 bases between. The CDR3 is made up of 14 amino acids. Germline CDR1 and CDR2: SGHKS and YYEKEE (reference sequence). The CDR3 here is CASSLGASNEKLFF. CDR3 DNA: TGTGCCAGCAGCTTGGGGGCCTCAAATGAAAAACTGTTTTTT.

The V gene is TRBV5-6, the J gene TRBJ1-4, with 7 bases aligning to TRBD1. The trim removed 7 bases at V and 3 bases at J, leaving 3 bases unmatched. This CDR3 has 13 residues. CDR1 is SGHDT and CDR2 is YYEEEE in the germline V gene. This CDR3 is CASRRGANEKLFF. CDR3 in DNA: TGTGCCAGCCGCAGGGGGGCTAATGAAAAACTGTTTTTT.

The chain carries TRBV7-9 and TRBJ1-1; D is undetermined. V was clipped by 5 bases and J by 0 bases, with 13 bases between them. This CDR3 comprises 15 residues. Germline V CDR1 and CDR2: SEHNR, FQNEAQ (reference sequence). Here the CDR3 reads CASSPQGLMNTEAFF. The CDR3 region has the DNA TGTGCCAGCAGCCCCCAAGGACTCATGAACACTGAAGCTTTCTTT.

V is TRBV5-5 and J is TRBJ2-5; the match to TRBD1 covers 9 bases. The CDR3 totals 14 residues. Germline CDR1 is SGHKS and CDR2 is YYEKEE (reference sequence). J was trimmed by 1 base and V by 4 bases; bases with no gene match: 2. CDR3 sequence (DNA): TGTGCCAGCAGCCCGACAGGGGGCCAAGAGACCCAGTACTTC. This sequence encodes CASSPTGGQETQYF.

Only one count was recorded for this clone. This rearrangement joins TRBV7-2 to TRBJ2-7; possible D gene TRBD2, 7 bases. CDR1 and CDR2 from the germline V gene are SGHTA and FQGNSA. This CDR3 contains 15 residues. The V and J ends lost 6 bases and 4 bases respectively, with 19 bases between them. The CDR3 coding sequence is TGTGCCAGCAGTGTAGGGGGGGGGCCTCAGTACGAGCAGTACTTC. This translates into CASSVGGGPQYEQYF.

This rearrangement joins TRBV18 to TRBJ2-1; D is undetermined. This CDR3 is built from 16 residues. V lost 0 bases and J lost 2, with 11 bases in between. Looked up from germline, CDR1 is KGHSH and CDR2 is LQKENI. DNA for the CDR3: TGTGCCAGCTCACCACCGGGTAGCCCTCCCTACAATGAGCAGTTCTTC. The encoded protein is CASSPPGSPPYNEQFF.

This clone came up once. J is TRBJ1-3 and V is TRBV30; D is unresolved. Deletions cut 0 bases from V and 0 bases from J, with 9 bases between. Per germline, CDR1 GTSNPN and CDR2 SVGIG (reference sequence). The CDR3 is 15 residues long. This CDR3 is CAWSVQRGSGNTIYF. CDR3 coding DNA: TGTGCCTGGAGTGTACAACGGGGCTCTGGAAACACCATATATTTT. Complete variable domain (other parts from reference TRBV30 and TRBJ1-3): SQTIHQWPATLVQPVGSPLSLECTVEGTSNPNLYWYRQAAGRGLQLLFYSVGIGQISSEVPQNLSASRPQDRQFILSSKKLLLSDSGFYLCAWSVQRGSGNTIYFGEGSWLTVV.

The CDR3 bases are TGTGCCACCAGCAGAGACAGGGGTCGAGAGACCCAGTACTTC. Protein sequence: CATSRDRGRETQYF. This chain connects TRBV15 to TRBJ2-5, with D possibly matching TRBD1 (6 bases). V lost 0 bases and J 4 bases, leaving 9 bases between the germline ends. The CDR3 contains 14 residues. Per germline, CDR1 LNHNV and CDR2 YYDKDF (reference sequence).

This sequence joins TRBV4-2 and TRBJ1-2; 7 bases match TRBD1. The V segment lost 2 bases and the J segment 8 bases; nucleotides outside the gene matches: 11. Per the germline V gene, CDR1 is LGHNA and CDR2 is YNFKEQ. CDR3 length: 15 amino acids. This chain's CDR3 is CASSQPEQGPGGYTF. CDR3 nucleotides: TGTGCCAGCAGCCAACCAGAACAGGGGCCGGGGGGCTACACCTTC.

The J gene is TRBJ2-5, the V gene TRBV2, with no clear D. CDR3 length: 13 amino acids. Germline loops: CDR1 SNHLY, CDR2 FYNNEI. Trimming took 4 bases from V and 5 from J, leaving 11 bases between them. The chain's CDR3 is CASSGGASETQYF. The CDR3 DNA reads as TGTGCCAGCAGTGGTGGAGCCTCGGAGACCCAGTACTTC. Using reference TRBV2 and TRBJ2-5 for the parts outside the CDR3, the full variable domain is EPEVTQTPSHQVTQMGQEVILRCVPISNHLYFYWYRQILGQKVEFLVSFYNNEISEKSEIFDDQFSVERPDGSNFTLKIRSTKLEDSAMYFCASSGGASETQYFGPGTRLLVL.

V and J are TRBV7-9 and TRBJ2-1; 8 nucleotides agree with TRBD2. The CDR3 contains 17 residues. CDR1 is SEHNR, CDR2 FQNEAQ, per germline (reference sequence). The trim removed 0 bases at V and 5 bases at J, leaving 9 bases unmatched. The CDR3 region is CASSLAVTSGSDNEQFF. In nucleotides, the CDR3 is TGTGCCAGCAGCTTAGCGGTAACTAGCGGCTCGGACAATGAGCAGTTCTTC.

The chain is built from TRBV6-5 and TRBJ2-1; D is unresolved. Trimming removed 2 bases from V and 2 bases from J, with 13 bases in between. CDR1 and CDR2 from the germline V gene are MNHEY and SVGAGI. CDR3 length: 16 amino acids. The CDR3 DNA reads as TGTGCCAGCAGTTACGGGCCAGGTCAACCCTACAATGAGCAGTTCTTC. It codes for CASSYGPGQPYNEQFF.

A single count supports this clone. The rearrangement joins TRBV11-2 to TRBJ1-1; D gene unclear. This CDR3 has 13 residues. The germline gives CDR1 SGHAT, CDR2 FQNNGV. Trimming pared 3 bases from V and 10 bases from J, leaving 15 bases between. This CDR3 reads CASSFAEIDGAFF. The CDR3 DNA sequence: TGTGCCAGCAGCTTCGCGGAAATTGATGGAGCTTTCTTT.

This clone was picked up one time. The rearrangement links TRBV28 to TRBJ2-7, with D unclear. Per germline, CDR1 MDHEN and CDR2 SYDVKM. The CDR3 totals 12 residues. The V gene lost 5 bases and the J gene lost 3 bases, with 8 bases spanning the gap. CDR3 region: CASSEVYYEQYF. The CDR3 DNA reads as TGTGCCAGCAGTGAAGTCTACTACGAGCAGTACTTC.

The chain employs TRBV4-2 and TRBJ1-1, with 7 bases matching TRBD1. The germline V gene encodes CDR1 LGHNA and CDR2 YNFKEQ. Trimming removed 0 bases from V and 5 bases from J; junction bases left unmatched: 9. This CDR3 has 16 amino acids. The CDR3, as DNA: TGTGCCAGCAGCCAAGAGGAGAGGACAGGTGGGACTGAAGCTTTCTTT. It encodes CASSQEERTGGTEAFF.

V gene TRBV9 combines with J gene TRBJ2-7, with 8 bases aligning to TRBD1. In germline, CDR1 is SGDLS, CDR2 YYNGEE. This CDR3 is built from 15 residues. V shed 0 bases, J shed 4 bases, and the junction held 6 bases outside the gene matches. This CDR3 is CASSVAGGGMYEQYF. DNA of the CDR3: TGTGCCAGCAGCGTAGCAGGGGGCGGTATGTACGAGCAGTACTTC.

The rearrangement links TRBV5-4 to TRBJ1-1, with a possible D match to TRBD1 (5 bases). V dropped 0 bases and J dropped 4 bases, with 16 bases sitting between them. Per germline, CDR1 SGHNT and CDR2 YYREEE (reference sequence). The CDR3 has 16 amino acids. The CDR3 loop reads CASSLANQGGSTEAFF. The CDR3 DNA sequence: TGTGCCAGCAGCTTGGCCAACCAGGGAGGAAGCACTGAAGCTTTCTTT.

This chain links TRBV6-5 with TRBJ1-4; 9 bases fit TRBD1. V dropped 0 bases and J dropped 7; count of bases not matched to a gene: 6. CDR1 MNHEY and CDR2 SVGAGI come from the germline V gene. The CDR3 is made up of 16 amino acids. The CDR3 DNA reads as TGTGCCAGCAGTTACTCGCCGGGACAGGGTTCTGAAAAACTGTTTTTT. This sequence encodes CASSYSPGQGSEKLFF.

A single count supports this clone. The V gene is TRBV14, the J gene TRBJ2-7, with D possibly matching TRBD1 (5 bases). CDR1 is SGHDN, CDR2 FVKESK, per germline. The germline V and J ends were trimmed by 4 bases and 2 bases, with 18 bases remaining between them. This CDR3 region has 16 residues. The DNA of the CDR3 is TGTGCCAGCAGCCCCGCAGGGTTTGGCTTAACCTACGAGCAGTACTTC. As protein: CASSPAGFGLTYEQYF.